The 17 T cell receptor beta chains given below trace back to one sample, sequenced in a study of cytomegalovirus exposure and HLA in healthy donors. This PCR relied on a set of 60 Vbeta primers and 13 Jbeta primers. TCRdb's copy holds only in-frame clones and misses some; the assay was immunoSEQ multiplex PCR. Of 150,000 to 200,000 clones in the sample, about 85% are singletons; the top ten hold less than 2.5%. Material: PBMCs. The source is a man younger than 35 in good health and CMV-seropositive.

The chain couples TRBV6-1 to TRBJ2-3, with no clear D. The CDR3 is 12 residues long. Per the germline V gene, CDR1 is MNHNS and CDR2 is SASEGT. Trimming left V 10 bases short and J 6 bases short, with 14 bases between. CDR3 coding DNA: TGTGCCACCATACCCGGTCGGGATACGCAGTATTTT. It translates to CATIPGRDTQYF.

CDR3 in amino acids: CASSVQAGETQYF. CDR3 nucleotides: TGTGCCAGCAGCGTACAAGCGGGGGAGACCCAGTACTTC. The gene calls are TRBV9 and TRBJ2-5; 7 nucleotides agree with TRBD2. Germline V gene data show CDR1 as SGDLS and CDR2 as YYNGEE. The CDR3 runs to 13 residues. The V segment lost 1 base and the J segment 5 bases; nucleotides outside the gene matches: 2. Full variable domain (rest looked up from reference TRBV9 and TRBJ2-5): DSGVTQTPKHLITATGQRVTLRCSPRSGDLSVYWYQQSLDQGLQFLIQYYNGEERAKGNILERFSAQQFPDLHSELNLSSLELGDSALYFCASSVQAGETQYFGPGTRLLVL.

V and J are TRBV2 and TRBJ1-1, with 7 bases lining up with TRBD1. The length of the CDR3 is 14 residues. The V gene end was trimmed by 6 bases and the J gene end by 1 base; junction bases not matched to a gene: 5. Germline CDR1 is SNHLY and CDR2 is FYNNEI. The CDR3 reads CASRSRDRNTEAFF. The CDR3 DNA reads as TGTGCCAGCAGAAGCAGGGACAGGAACACTGAAGCTTTCTTT.

This clone was seen just once. V usage is TRBV6-5 and J usage is TRBJ2-4; TRBD1 might be the D (5 bases). Germline V CDR1 and CDR2: MNHEY, SVGAGI. V lost 6 bases and J lost 12, with 12 bases in between. The CDR3 is 11 residues long. The CDR3 is CASSSYDSQYF. As DNA, the CDR3 is TGTGCCAGCAGCTCCTACGACAGTCAGTACTTC.

This clone was seen a single time. The chain couples TRBV25-1 to TRBJ2-1; 11 nucleotides line up with TRBD2. The CDR3 is 15 amino acids. CDR1 is MGHDK and CDR2 is SYGVNS in the germline V gene. The ends lost 1 base at V and 5 bases at J; junction bases unmatched: 1. Here the CDR3 reads CASSELTSGDNEQFF. CDR3 nucleotide sequence: TGTGCCAGCAGTGAATTGACTAGCGGGGACAATGAGCAGTTCTTC.

V is TRBV28 and J is TRBJ1-2, with 9 bases aligning to TRBD1. V gave up 5 bases and J gave up 4 bases; unmatched junction bases: 14. Germline CDR1 and CDR2: MDHEN and SYDVKM. The CDR3 is 17 residues long. Here the CDR3 DNA reads TGTGCCAGCAGTCTCACACACGCGGGACAGGGTGTCTATGGCTACACCTTC. Its protein is CASSLTHAGQGVYGYTF.

This chain uses TRBV5-1 with TRBJ2-5; TRBD2 aligns across 10 bases. In germline, CDR1 is SGHRS, CDR2 YFSETQ. CDR3 size: 14 residues. The trim removed 4 bases at V and 3 bases at J, leaving 3 bases unmatched. The CDR3 protein is CASSPGLAEETQYF. The CDR3 coding sequence is TGCGCCAGCAGCCCTGGACTAGCGGAAGAGACCCAGTACTTC.

This sequence joins TRBV7-3 and TRBJ2-7; 8 bases are a match to TRBD2. From germline, CDR1 is SGHTA and CDR2 FQGTGA. With V trimmed by 1 base and J by 3 bases, 5 bases remained unmatched. This CDR3 contains 15 residues. CDR3 protein: CASSLSSGEGYEQYF. DNA for the CDR3: TGTGCCAGCAGCTTAAGTAGCGGGGAGGGCTACGAGCAGTACTTC.

The chain employs TRBV12-5 and TRBJ2-7; D is possibly TRBD2 (7 bases). Trimming removed 4 bases from V and 4 bases from J, with 11 bases in between. Germline V gives CDR1 LGHNT, CDR2 FRNRAP. The CDR3 is 13 residues long. CDR3 nucleotide sequence: TGTGCTAGTGGTTCCGGGGGGCGGTACGAGCAGTACTTC. This codes for CASGSGGRYEQYF.

This chain joins TRBV4-1 and TRBJ2-3; D unclear. Trimming removed 0 bases from V and 0 bases from J, with 7 bases in between. The CDR3 is 15 residues long. Per germline, CDR1 MGHRA and CDR2 YSYEKL. The CDR3 loop is CASSQEFLSTDTQYF. The CDR3 DNA follows: TGCGCCAGCAGCCAAGAGTTCCTAAGCACAGATACGCAGTATTTT.

The V call is TRBV5-4, the J call TRBJ2-2; D call uncertain. CDR3 size: 12 residues. V was cut by 4 bases and J by 4 bases, with 5 bases left in between. The germline V gene encodes CDR1 SGHNT and CDR2 YYREEE (reference sequence). The CDR3 coding sequence is TGTGCCAGCAGCCTCAGCACCGGGGAGCTGTTTTTT. This codes for CASSLSTGELFF.

The chain joins TRBV11-3 to TRBJ1-1; 9 nucleotides align to TRBD1. The junction had 5 bases not matched to a gene; V was cut back by 5 bases and J by 1 base. The CDR3 spans 15 residues. The germline V gene has CDR1 SGHNT and CDR2 YENEEA. CDR3 nucleotides: TGTGCCAGCAGCCTGGCGGACAGGGGGAACACTGAAGCTTTCTTT. Its translation: CASSLADRGNTEAFF.

Only a few counts were recorded for this clone. The rearrangement joins TRBV27 to TRBJ2-2; D gene uncertain. V lost 5 bases, J lost 3 bases, and 4 bases lay in between. The CDR3 has 12 amino acids. Germline CDR1 MNHEY, CDR2 SMNVEV (reference sequence). The CDR3 loop reads CASSPDTGELFF. In DNA, the CDR3 is TGTGCCAGCAGTCCAGACACCGGGGAGCTGTTTTTT.

J is TRBJ2-2 and V is TRBV2, with D possibly being TRBD1 (5 bases). V lost 8 bases to trimming and J lost 6 bases, with 16 bases between them. This CDR3 has 14 amino acids. Germline V gene sequence: CDR1 SNHLY, CDR2 FYNNEI. The CDR3 protein is CASLLFRDPGELFF. CDR3 in DNA: TGTGCCAGCCTACTGTTCAGGGATCCCGGGGAGCTGTTTTTT.

As regards this clone: The junction shows a germline mismatch at one end, possibly a read error. The rearrangement links TRBV7-7 to TRBJ1-5; unclear D gene. The CDR3 consists of 14 residues. Per the germline V gene, CDR1 is SSHAT and CDR2 is FNYEAQ (reference sequence). The CDR3 sequence: CASSLAPSNQPQHF. CDR3 DNA sequence: TGTGCTAGCAGCTTAGCTCCGAGCAATCAGCCCCAGCATTTT.

The V and J genes are TRBV19 and TRBJ2-1; 9 nucleotides match TRBD1. With 10 bases clipped from V and 0 bases from J, the junction kept 4 bases outside the gene matches. Germline CDR1 and CDR2: LNHDA and SQIVND (reference sequence). This CDR3 is built from 14 residues. CDR3 nucleotides: TGTGCCACCGGGACAGGGAGCTCCTACAATGAGCAGTTCTTC. Amino acids: CATGTGSSYNEQFF.

The chain links TRBV4-2 to TRBJ2-7; maybe TRBD1 (6 bases). V dropped 5 bases and J dropped 2 bases, with 16 bases sitting between them. CDR3 size: 15 residues. The V gene's germline CDR1 is LGHNA and CDR2 YNFKEQ. The CDR3 DNA reads TGTGCCAGCAGCTTCGGGCAGGGGCCAACCTACGAGCAGTACTTC. It specifies CASSFGQGPTYEQYF.